The 9 T cell receptor beta chains presented below share a single source sample, sequenced in a study of Ad26.COV2.S vaccination and SARS-CoV-2 variants. Profiling relied on immunoSEQ multiplex PCR, and the TCRdb table lists in-frame clones only, not all of them. Of more than 300,000 clones listed, about 82% are singletons. Noted treatment: roughly 18 received Ad26.COV2.S at low or high dose, single or two shots; five or six received placebo; per-sample allocation not given. The study sampled participants on day 63 after the first vaccine or placebo injection. This specimen consisted of peripheral blood, obtained in a trial of Ad26.COV2.S vaccine versus placebo. These receptors were collected from a person between 18 and 60 years old who received the Ad26.COV2.S COVID-19 vaccine or a placebo.

The chain employs TRBV10-3 and TRBJ1-2; 10 nucleotides match TRBD1. This CDR3 region has 18 residues. Germline CDR1 and CDR2: ENHRY and SYGVKD. V lost 6 bases to trimming and J lost 7 bases; unmatched junction nucleotides: 20. CDR3 sequence: CAISDPYKNVGQGGGYTF. As DNA, the CDR3 is TGTGCCATCAGCGACCCATACAAAAACGTCGGACAGGGGGGTGGCTACACCTTC.

V is TRBV25-1 and J is TRBJ1-4; possibly TRBD1 for D (5 bases). The CDR3 covers 14 residues. Looked up from germline, CDR1 is MGHDK and CDR2 is SYGVNS. V was shortened by 3 bases and J by 3 bases, with 8 bases between the two germline ends. CDR3 amino acids: CASSEAGPNEKLFF. The CDR3, as DNA: TGTGCCAGCAGTGAGGCAGGGCCTAATGAAAAACTGTTTTTT.

The genes are TRBV19 and TRBJ2-6, with 11 bases matching TRBD1. CDR1 and CDR2 (germline): LNHDA, SQIVND (reference sequence). The CDR3 extends over 17 amino acids. The V and J ends lost 5 bases and 3 bases, in that order; junction bases with no gene match: 6. The CDR3, as DNA: TGTGCCAGTAGTGTAGGACAGGGGGCGGGTGGGGCCAACGTCCTGACTTTC. Its translation is CASSVGQGAGGANVLTF.

The chain uses TRBV9 and TRBJ2-1; D assignment may be TRBD1 or TRBD2 (5 bases each). Looked up from germline, CDR1 is SGDLS and CDR2 is YYNGEE. Trimming left V 5 bases short and J 3 bases short, with 18 bases between. The CDR3 loop spans 16 amino acids. In nucleotides, the CDR3 is TGTGCCAGCAGGGGGAGTCGGGGCCTTCACTACAATGAGCAGTTCTTC. Translation: CASRGSRGLHYNEQFF.

Here the CDR3 DNA reads TGTGCCATCAGTGAGGGGGTGGCTGGAAACACCATATATTTT. Residues: CAISEGVAGNTIYF. J is TRBJ1-3 and V is TRBV10-3; D is unclear. Trimming removed 2 bases at V and 2 bases at J, with 7 bases between. Per the germline V gene, CDR1 is ENHRY and CDR2 is SYGVKD. CDR3 length: 14 amino acids.

The V call is TRBV7-4, the J call TRBJ1-4; D uncertain. This CDR3 is built from 14 residues. The germline gives CDR1 SGHVT, CDR2 SQSDAQ. V was cut by 2 bases and J by 7 bases, with 11 bases left in between. The CDR3 DNA is TGTGCCAGCAGCTTATGGCGCACGGGTGAAAAACTGTTTTTT. Amino acids: CASSLWRTGEKLFF.

This clone was observed a few times. The genes are TRBV14 and TRBJ1-1; D unclear. V gave up 4 bases and J gave up 5 bases, with 11 bases separating them. The CDR3 extends over 13 amino acids. Germline V lookup: CDR1 SGHDN, CDR2 FVKESK. The chain's CDR3 is CASSLPSGTEAFF. DNA for the CDR3: TGTGCCAGCAGCCTGCCCTCTGGGACTGAAGCTTTCTTT.

This chain joins TRBV4-1 and TRBJ2-7; 7 bases are shared with TRBD2. The length of the CDR3 is 17 residues. With V trimmed by 2 bases and J by 2 bases, 12 bases remained unmatched. CDR1 MGHRA and CDR2 YSYEKL come from the germline V gene. CDR3 region: CASSQIHASGAAYEQYF. The CDR3 coding sequence is TGCGCCAGCAGCCAAATTCACGCTAGCGGAGCTGCCTACGAGCAGTACTTC.

CDR3 residues: CASSPRDSQLNSPLHF. The CDR3 DNA reads as TGTGCCAGCTCGCCCCGGGACAGTCAACTCAATTCACCCCTCCACTTT. V and J are TRBV18 and TRBJ1-6; 7 bases map to TRBD1. V shed 6 bases, J shed 7 bases, and the junction held 12 bases outside the gene matches. This CDR3 contains 16 residues. Germline V gene data show CDR1 as KGHSH and CDR2 as LQKENI.